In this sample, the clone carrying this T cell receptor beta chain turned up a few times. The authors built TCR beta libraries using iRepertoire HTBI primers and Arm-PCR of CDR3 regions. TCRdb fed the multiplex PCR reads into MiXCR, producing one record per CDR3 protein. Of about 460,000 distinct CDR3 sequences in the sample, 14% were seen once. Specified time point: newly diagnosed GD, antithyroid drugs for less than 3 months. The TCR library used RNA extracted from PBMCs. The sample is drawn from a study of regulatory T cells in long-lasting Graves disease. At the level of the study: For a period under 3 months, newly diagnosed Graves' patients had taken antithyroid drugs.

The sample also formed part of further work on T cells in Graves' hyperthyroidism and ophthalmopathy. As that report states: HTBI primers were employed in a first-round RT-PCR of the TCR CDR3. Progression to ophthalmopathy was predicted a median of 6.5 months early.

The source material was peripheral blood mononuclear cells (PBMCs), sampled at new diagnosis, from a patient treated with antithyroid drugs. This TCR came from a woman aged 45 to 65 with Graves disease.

The CDR3, as DNA: TGTGCCAGCAGTTTCGACTCGGTGTCGGGGACCCAGTACTTC. It codes for CASSFDSVSGTQYF. This chain links TRBV27 with TRBJ2-5; D remains unclear. The CDR3 has 14 amino acids. Germline values: CDR1 MNHEY, CDR2 SMNVEV (reference sequence). V was trimmed by 3 bases and J by 7 bases, leaving 15 bases between them.